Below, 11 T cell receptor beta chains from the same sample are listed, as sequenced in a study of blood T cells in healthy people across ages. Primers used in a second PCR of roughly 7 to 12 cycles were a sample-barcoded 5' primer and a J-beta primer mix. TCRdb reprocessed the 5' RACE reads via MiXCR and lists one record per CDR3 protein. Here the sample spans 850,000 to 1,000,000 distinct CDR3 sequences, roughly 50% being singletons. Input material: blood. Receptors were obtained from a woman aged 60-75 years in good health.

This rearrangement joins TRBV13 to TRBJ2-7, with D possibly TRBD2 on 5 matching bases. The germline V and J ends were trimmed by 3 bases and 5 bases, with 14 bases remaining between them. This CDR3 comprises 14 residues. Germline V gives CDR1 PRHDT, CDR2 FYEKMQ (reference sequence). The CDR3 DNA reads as TGTGCCAGCAGCTTCAGTAGGGTTAGCGACGAGCAGTACTTC. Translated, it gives CASSFSRVSDEQYF.

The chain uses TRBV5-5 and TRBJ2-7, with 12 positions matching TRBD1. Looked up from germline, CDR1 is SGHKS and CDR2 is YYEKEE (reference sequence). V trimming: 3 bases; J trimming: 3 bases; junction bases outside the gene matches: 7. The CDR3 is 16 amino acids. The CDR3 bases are TGTGCCAGCAGCTATGCCCGGGACAGGGGGCTCTACGAGCAGTACTTC. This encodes CASSYARDRGLYEQYF.

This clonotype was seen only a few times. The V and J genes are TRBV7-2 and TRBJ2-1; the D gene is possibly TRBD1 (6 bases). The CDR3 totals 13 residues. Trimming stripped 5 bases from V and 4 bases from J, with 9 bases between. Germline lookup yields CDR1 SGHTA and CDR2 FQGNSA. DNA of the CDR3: TGTGCCAGCAGCGAGGACAGTTACAATGAGCAGTTCTTC. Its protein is CASSEDSYNEQFF.

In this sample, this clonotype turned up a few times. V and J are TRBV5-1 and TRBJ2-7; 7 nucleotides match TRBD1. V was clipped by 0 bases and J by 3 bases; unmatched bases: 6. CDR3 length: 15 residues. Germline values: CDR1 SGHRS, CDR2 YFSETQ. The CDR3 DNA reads TGCGCCAGCAGCTTGGGCGGACAGGCTATCTACGAGCAGTACTTC. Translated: CASSLGGQAIYEQYF.

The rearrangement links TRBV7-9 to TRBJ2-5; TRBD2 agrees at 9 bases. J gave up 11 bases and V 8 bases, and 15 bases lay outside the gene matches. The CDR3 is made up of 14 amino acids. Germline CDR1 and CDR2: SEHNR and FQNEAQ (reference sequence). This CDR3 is CASDPAREGNEQYF. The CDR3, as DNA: TGTGCCAGCGACCCCGCGCGGGAGGGGAATGAGCAGTACTTC.

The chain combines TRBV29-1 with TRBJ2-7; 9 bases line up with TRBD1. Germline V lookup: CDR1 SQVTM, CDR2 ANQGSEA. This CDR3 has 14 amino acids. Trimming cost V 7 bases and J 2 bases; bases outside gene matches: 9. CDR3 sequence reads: CSAEWTGEPYEQYF. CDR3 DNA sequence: TGCAGCGCCGAATGGACAGGGGAACCCTACGAGCAGTACTTC.

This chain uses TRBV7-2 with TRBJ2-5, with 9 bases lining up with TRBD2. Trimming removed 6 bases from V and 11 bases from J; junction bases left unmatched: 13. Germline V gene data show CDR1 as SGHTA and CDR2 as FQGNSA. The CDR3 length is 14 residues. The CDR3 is CASSYLAGPYGQYF. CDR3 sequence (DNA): TGTGCCAGCAGTTACCTAGCGGGGCCCTACGGGCAGTACTTC. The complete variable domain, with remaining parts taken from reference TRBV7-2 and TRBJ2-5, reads GAGVSQSPSNKVTEKGKDVELRCDPISGHTALYWYRQSLGQGLEFLIYFQGNSAPDKSGLPSDRFSAERTGGSVSTLTIQRTQQEDSAVYLCASSYLAGPYGQYFGPGTRLLVL.

The CDR3 protein is CASSQALGGTGIGYTF. CDR3 in DNA: TGTGCCAGCAGCCAAGCCCTGGGGGGGACAGGGATTGGCTACACCTTC. J is TRBJ1-2 and V is TRBV14; 9 bases match TRBD1. Germline values: CDR1 SGHDN, CDR2 FVKESK. CDR3 size: 16 residues. V shed 1 base, J shed 7 bases, and the junction held 10 bases outside the gene matches.

CDR3 DNA sequence: TGTGCCAGCAGTTACCAGGGTTTTGGTTACACCTTC. Amino acids: CASSYQGFGYTF. V gene TRBV28 combines with J gene TRBJ1-2; a possible D gene is TRBD1 (5 bases). Germline V lookup: CDR1 MDHEN, CDR2 SYDVKM. The V end lost 4 bases, the J end lost 11 bases, and 14 bases lay between the germline ends. This CDR3 contains 12 residues.

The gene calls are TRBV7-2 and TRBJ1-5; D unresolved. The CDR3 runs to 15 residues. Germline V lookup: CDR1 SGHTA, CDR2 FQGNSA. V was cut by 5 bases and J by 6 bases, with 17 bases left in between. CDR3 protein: CASSPGPVGGQPQHF. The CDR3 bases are TGTGCCAGCAGCCCTGGCCCTGTGGGAGGTCAGCCCCAGCATTTT.

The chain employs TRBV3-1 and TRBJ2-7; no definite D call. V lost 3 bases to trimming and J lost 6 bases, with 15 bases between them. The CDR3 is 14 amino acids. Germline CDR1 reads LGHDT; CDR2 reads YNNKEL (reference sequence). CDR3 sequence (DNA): TGTGCCAGCAGCCAGGGCCAGAGCATACGCGAGCAGTACTTC. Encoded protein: CASSQGQSIREQYF.